Presented here are 16 T cell receptor beta chains from one specimen sequenced in a study of T-cell reconstitution after alpha-beta-depleted transplantation in children. A TCRbeta library incorporating unique molecular identifiers was prepared. TCRdb fed the PCR reads into MiXCR, producing one record per CDR3 protein. The repertoire has around 300,000 distinct CDR3 sequences, roughly a tenth of them found once; the top ten carry less than 9%. Sample: PBMCs, taken before TCRalphabeta/CD19-depleted stem cell transplant. Receptors originate from a boy under two years old with acute myeloid leukemia, due to receive a stem cell transplant.

The table lists this clonotype with many counts. The rearrangement uses TRBV10-3 and TRBJ2-1, with 13 bases that match TRBD2. This CDR3 comprises 15 residues. Looked up from germline, CDR1 is ENHRY and CDR2 is SYGVKD. J was trimmed by 5 bases and V by 6 bases; bases with no gene match: 4. The CDR3 bases are TGTGCCATCAGCTTTGGACTAGCGGGAGACAATGAGCAGTTCTTC. Protein product: CAISFGLAGDNEQFF.

This clonotype showed up many times. The CDR3 DNA reads TGCGCCAGCAGACGTTCGGGGGAGGGCGAGCAGTACTTC. Its protein is CASRRSGEGEQYF. The genes are TRBV5-1 and TRBJ2-7, with TRBD2 matching over 7 bases. CDR1 SGHRS and CDR2 YFSETQ come from the germline V gene. The V gene end was trimmed by 5 bases and the J gene end by 6 bases; junction bases not matched to a gene: 8. This CDR3 has 13 amino acids.

This clonotype was counted many times. V usage is TRBV29-1 and J usage is TRBJ1-2; D call uncertain. This CDR3 region has 10 residues. V lost 1 base to trimming and J lost 8 bases, with 5 bases between them. Germline CDR1 and CDR2: SQVTM and ANQGSEA. The CDR3: CSVEAGGYTF. CDR3 bases: TGCAGCGTTGAAGCCGGCGGCTACACCTTC.

This clonotype was counted ten times or more. This chain uses TRBV12-3 or TRBV12-4 with TRBJ2-7; D may correspond to TRBD1 or TRBD2 (5 bases each). The CDR3 is 15 residues long. V lost 5 bases to trimming and J lost 6 bases, with 20 bases between them. The DNA of the CDR3 is TGTGCCAGCAGTCCCCAGGGAGTCCGCGTACGCGAGCAGTACTTC. Translated, it gives CASSPQGVRVREQYF.

This clonotype was counted at least ten times. The CDR3 is CASSIQRDGEQYF. CDR3 nucleotides: TGTGCCAGTAGTATCCAAAGGGATGGGGAGCAGTACTTC. This sequence joins TRBV19 and TRBJ2-7; no definite D call. The CDR3 is 13 amino acids. Trimming stripped 3 bases from V and 7 bases from J, with 13 bases between. Germline V gene data show CDR1 as LNHDA and CDR2 as SQIVND (reference sequence). The whole variable domain, filled in from reference TRBV19 and TRBJ2-7, reads DGGITQSPKYLFRKEGQNVTLSCEQNLNHDAMYWYRQDPGQGLRLIYYSQIVNDFQKGDIAEGYSVSREKKESFPLTVTSAQKNPTAFYLCASSIQRDGEQYFGPGTRLTVT.

This clonotype was counted ten times or more. The chain joins TRBV27 to TRBJ2-7, with TRBD2 matching over 7 bases. The germline gives CDR1 MNHEY, CDR2 SMNVEV (reference sequence). The CDR3 length is 15 residues. The ends lost 5 bases at V and 2 bases at J; junction bases unmatched: 9. This CDR3 is CASSLTVAGPYEQYF. The CDR3 DNA sequence: TGTGCCAGCAGTCTTACAGTAGCGGGCCCCTACGAGCAGTACTTC.

This clonotype was seen many times. In DNA form, the CDR3 reads TGCGCCAGCAGAGGAGGAACTAACGAGCAGTACTTC. It encodes CASRGGTNEQYF. The chain has TRBV5-1 and TRBJ2-7; D possibly corresponds to TRBD2 (5 bases). The CDR3 loop spans 12 amino acids. The germline gives CDR1 SGHRS, CDR2 YFSETQ. V was clipped by 5 bases and J by 5 bases, with 11 bases between them.

This clonotype was counted at least ten times. This sequence joins TRBV7-2 and TRBJ2-5, with D perhaps TRBD2 (5 bases). This CDR3 is 15 amino acids long. The V end lost 3 bases, the J end lost 1 base, and 12 bases lay between the germline ends. Germline CDR1 is SGHTA and CDR2 is FQGNSA. The CDR3 loop reads CASSLFSGTQETQYF. The CDR3, as DNA: TGTGCCAGCAGCTTGTTTTCGGGAACCCAAGAGACCCAGTACTTC.

Concerning this clonotype itself: This may come from a read error, since a much larger clone is one base off. No conserved phenylalanine or tryptophan is present at the end of the CDR3, so a read error is the likely explanation. The chain employs TRBV29-1 and TRBJ2-7; a weak D match, TRBD1 (5 bases). Germline V gene lookup returns CDR1 SQVTM and CDR2 ANQGSEA. Trimming took off 8 bases at V and 1 base at J, with 15 bases between the two ends. There are 13 residues in the CDR3. The CDR3 reads CSSVAKGSYEQYY. CDR3 DNA: TGCAGCAGCGTTGCCAAGGGGTCCTACGAGCAGTACTAC.

This clonotype was recorded many times. CDR3 DNA sequence: TGTGCCAGCAGTTTAGTGGGGATGGGCAAAAACATTCAGTACTTC. It translates to CASSLVGMGKNIQYF. This chain uses TRBV27 with TRBJ2-4; no firm D call. V gave up 2 bases and J gave up 3 bases, with 11 bases separating them. Per the germline V gene, CDR1 is MNHEY and CDR2 is SMNVEV (reference sequence). The CDR3 is 15 amino acids.

This clonotype occurred a few times. V and J are TRBV12-3 or TRBV12-4 and TRBJ2-2; TRBD1 matches 9 bases. Trimming cost V 4 bases and J 6 bases; bases outside gene matches: 6. The CDR3 has 15 amino acids. The CDR3 sequence: CASSSPTGGSGELFF. The CDR3 bases are TGTGCCAGCAGTTCCCCGACAGGGGGGTCCGGGGAGCTGTTTTTT.

Many counts were recorded for this clonotype. V gene TRBV20-1 combines with J gene TRBJ2-3; either TRBD1 or TRBD2 may fit D (5 bases each). Germline V CDR1 and CDR2: DFQATT, SNEGSKA (reference sequence). Trimming cost V 7 bases and J 4 bases, with 12 bases left between them. This CDR3 spans 12 amino acids. CDR3 in amino acids: CSGDRPADTQYF. The CDR3 bases are TGCAGTGGGGACCGACCGGCAGATACGCAGTATTTT.

V usage is TRBV20-1 and J usage is TRBJ2-1, with 9 nucleotides matching TRBD2. This CDR3 has 15 residues. The V and J ends lost 6 bases and 0 bases, in that order; junction bases with no gene match: 6. The germline CDR1 and CDR2 sequences are DFQATT and SNEGSKA (reference sequence). CDR3 sequence reads: CSAKAGGSSYNEQFF. The DNA for the CDR3 is TGCAGTGCCAAAGCGGGGGGATCCTCCTACAATGAGCAGTTCTTC.

This clonotype was detected only a few times. This chain uses TRBV14 with TRBJ2-2; TRBD2 matches at 10 bases. V trimming: 3 bases; J trimming: 2 bases; junction bases outside the gene matches: 6. Germline V gives CDR1 SGHDN, CDR2 FVKESK. The CDR3 sequence is 17 residues long. The CDR3 is CASSQPTSGTNTGELFF. CDR3 nucleotides: TGTGCCAGCAGCCAGCCTACTAGCGGGACAAACACCGGGGAGCTGTTTTTT.

Only one count was recorded for this clonotype. This may arise from a read error, as a much more abundant clone is one base away. This chain joins TRBV4-2 and TRBJ2-7; possibly TRBD2 for D (5 bases). Germline CDR1 LGHNA, CDR2 YNFKEQ. The CDR3 is 15 residues long. CDR3 amino acids: CASSFAGESSYEEYF. The CDR3 DNA is TGTGCCAGCAGCTTTGCGGGTGAGAGCTCCTACGAGGAGTACTTC.

V gene TRBV5-6 combines with J gene TRBJ2-3; D not resolved. CDR3 length equals 15 residues. V lost 5 bases and J 2 bases, leaving 15 bases between the germline ends. Germline V gene data show CDR1 as SGHDT and CDR2 as YYEEEE. CDR3 in DNA: TGTGCCAGCAGTTTAAACCGTGACGACACAGATACGCAGTATTTT. This sequence encodes CASSLNRDDTDTQYF. Complete variable domain (other parts from reference TRBV5-6 and TRBJ2-3): DAGVTQSPTHLIKTRGQQVTLRCSPKSGHDTVSWYQQALGQGPQFIFQYYEEEERQRGNFPDRFSGHQFPNYSSELNVNALLLGDSALYLCASSLNRDDTDTQYFGPGTRLTVL.